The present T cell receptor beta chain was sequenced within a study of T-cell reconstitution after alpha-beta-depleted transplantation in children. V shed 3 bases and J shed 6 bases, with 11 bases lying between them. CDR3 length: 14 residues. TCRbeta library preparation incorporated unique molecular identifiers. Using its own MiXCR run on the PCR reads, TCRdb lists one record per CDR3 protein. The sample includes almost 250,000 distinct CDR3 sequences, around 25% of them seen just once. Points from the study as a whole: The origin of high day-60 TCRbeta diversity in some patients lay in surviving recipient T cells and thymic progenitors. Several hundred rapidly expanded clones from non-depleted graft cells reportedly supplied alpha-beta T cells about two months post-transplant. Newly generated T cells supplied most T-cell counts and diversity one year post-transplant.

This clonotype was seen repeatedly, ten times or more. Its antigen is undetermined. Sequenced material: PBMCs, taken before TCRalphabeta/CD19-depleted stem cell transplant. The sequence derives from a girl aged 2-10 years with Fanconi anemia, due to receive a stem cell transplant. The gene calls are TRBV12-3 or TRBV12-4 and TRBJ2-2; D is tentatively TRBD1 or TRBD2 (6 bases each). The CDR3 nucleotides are TGTGCCAGCAGTTTCCACAGGGAGGCCGGGGAGCTGTTTTTT. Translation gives CASSFHREAGELFF.